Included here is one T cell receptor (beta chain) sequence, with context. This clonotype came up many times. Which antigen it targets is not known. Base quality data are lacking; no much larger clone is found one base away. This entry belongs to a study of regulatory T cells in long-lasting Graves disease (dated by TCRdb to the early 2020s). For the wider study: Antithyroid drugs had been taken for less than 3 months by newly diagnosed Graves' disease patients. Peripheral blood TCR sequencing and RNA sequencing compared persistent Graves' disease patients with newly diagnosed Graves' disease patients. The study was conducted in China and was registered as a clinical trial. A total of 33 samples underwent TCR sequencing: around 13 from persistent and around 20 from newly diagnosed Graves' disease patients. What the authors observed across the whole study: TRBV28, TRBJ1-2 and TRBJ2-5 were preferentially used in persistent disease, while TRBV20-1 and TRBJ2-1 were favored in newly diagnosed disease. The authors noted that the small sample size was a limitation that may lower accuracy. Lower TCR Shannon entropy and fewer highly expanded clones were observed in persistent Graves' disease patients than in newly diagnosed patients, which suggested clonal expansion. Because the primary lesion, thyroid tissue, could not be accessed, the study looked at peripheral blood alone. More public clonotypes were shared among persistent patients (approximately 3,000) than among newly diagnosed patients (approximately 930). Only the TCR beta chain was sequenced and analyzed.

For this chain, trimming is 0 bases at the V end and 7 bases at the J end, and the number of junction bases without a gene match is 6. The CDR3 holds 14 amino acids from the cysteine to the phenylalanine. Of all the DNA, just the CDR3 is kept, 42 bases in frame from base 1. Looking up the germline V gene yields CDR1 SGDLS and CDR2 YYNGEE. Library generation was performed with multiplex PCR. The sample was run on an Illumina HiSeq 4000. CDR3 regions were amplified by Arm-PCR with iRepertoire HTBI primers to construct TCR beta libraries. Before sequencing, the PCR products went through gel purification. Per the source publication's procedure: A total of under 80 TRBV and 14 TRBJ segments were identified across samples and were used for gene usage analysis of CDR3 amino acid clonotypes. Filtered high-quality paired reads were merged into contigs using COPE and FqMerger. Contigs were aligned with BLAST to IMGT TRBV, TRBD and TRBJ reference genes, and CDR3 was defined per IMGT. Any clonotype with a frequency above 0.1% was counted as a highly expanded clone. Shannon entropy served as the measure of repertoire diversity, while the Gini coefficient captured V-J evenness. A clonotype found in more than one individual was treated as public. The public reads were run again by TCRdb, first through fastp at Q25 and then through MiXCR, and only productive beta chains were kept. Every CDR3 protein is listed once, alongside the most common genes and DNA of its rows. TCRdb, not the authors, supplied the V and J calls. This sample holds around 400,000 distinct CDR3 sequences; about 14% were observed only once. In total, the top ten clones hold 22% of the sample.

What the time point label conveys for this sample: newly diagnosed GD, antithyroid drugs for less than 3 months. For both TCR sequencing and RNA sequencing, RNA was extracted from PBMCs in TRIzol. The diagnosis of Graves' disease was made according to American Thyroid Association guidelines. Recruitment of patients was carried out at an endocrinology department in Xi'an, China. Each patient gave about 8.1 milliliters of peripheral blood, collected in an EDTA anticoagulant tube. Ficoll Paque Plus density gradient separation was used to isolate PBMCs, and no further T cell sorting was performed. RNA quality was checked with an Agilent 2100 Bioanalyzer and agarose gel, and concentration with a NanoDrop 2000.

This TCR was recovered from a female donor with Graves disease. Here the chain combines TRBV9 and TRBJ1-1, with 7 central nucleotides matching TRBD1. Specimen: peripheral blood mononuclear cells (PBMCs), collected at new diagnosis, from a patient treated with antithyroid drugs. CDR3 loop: CASSVDGAGGEAFF. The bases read TGTGCCAGCAGCGTAGATGGGGCAGGGGGTGAAGCTTTCTTT. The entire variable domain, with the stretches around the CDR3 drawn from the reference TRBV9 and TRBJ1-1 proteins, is DSGVTQTPKHLITATGQRVTLRCSPRSGDLSVYWYQQSLDQGLQFLIQYYNGEERAKGNILERFSAQQFPDLHSELNLSSLELGDSALYFCASSVDGAGGEAFFGQGTRLTVV.